This T cell receptor (beta chain) was recorded in a study of CD8+ T cells in alopecia areata. This clone has more than one count but fewer than ten. Its target is not known. One end of the junction varies from germline; a read error may be responsible. This sample's treatment: oral pan-JAK inhibitor, 5-10 mg twice daily. cDNA serving as the sequencing template came from extracted, reverse transcribed RNA. TCRdb keeps only in-frame clones here, not all; method: immunoSEQ multiplex PCR. The table shows 75,000 to 85,000 clones, with roughly 66% occurring only once. CDR3 length: 16 amino acids. The germline V gene has CDR1 SGHTA and CDR2 FQGNSA. Overall study results and limits: Among the 100 top clones, expanded CD8+ clones, like scalp clonality, were significantly decreased by tofacitinib. Alphabeta T cells residing in normal skin are also sequenced in scalp samples. Between patients, shared TCR sequences were less clear than in mice. This was possibly due in part to HLA diversity in the patient population.

The J gene is TRBJ2-1, the V gene TRBV7-2; 7 nucleotides agree with TRBD2. This TCR was recovered from a human donor with alopecia areata. The specimen was CD8+ T cells sorted from blood, collected at week 24, from a patient treated with tofacitinib. Here the CDR3 DNA reads TGCGCCAGCAGCCCGGGTCCTAGCGGAGGTTACAATGAGCAGTTCTTC. Its protein product is CASSPGPSGGYNEQFF.